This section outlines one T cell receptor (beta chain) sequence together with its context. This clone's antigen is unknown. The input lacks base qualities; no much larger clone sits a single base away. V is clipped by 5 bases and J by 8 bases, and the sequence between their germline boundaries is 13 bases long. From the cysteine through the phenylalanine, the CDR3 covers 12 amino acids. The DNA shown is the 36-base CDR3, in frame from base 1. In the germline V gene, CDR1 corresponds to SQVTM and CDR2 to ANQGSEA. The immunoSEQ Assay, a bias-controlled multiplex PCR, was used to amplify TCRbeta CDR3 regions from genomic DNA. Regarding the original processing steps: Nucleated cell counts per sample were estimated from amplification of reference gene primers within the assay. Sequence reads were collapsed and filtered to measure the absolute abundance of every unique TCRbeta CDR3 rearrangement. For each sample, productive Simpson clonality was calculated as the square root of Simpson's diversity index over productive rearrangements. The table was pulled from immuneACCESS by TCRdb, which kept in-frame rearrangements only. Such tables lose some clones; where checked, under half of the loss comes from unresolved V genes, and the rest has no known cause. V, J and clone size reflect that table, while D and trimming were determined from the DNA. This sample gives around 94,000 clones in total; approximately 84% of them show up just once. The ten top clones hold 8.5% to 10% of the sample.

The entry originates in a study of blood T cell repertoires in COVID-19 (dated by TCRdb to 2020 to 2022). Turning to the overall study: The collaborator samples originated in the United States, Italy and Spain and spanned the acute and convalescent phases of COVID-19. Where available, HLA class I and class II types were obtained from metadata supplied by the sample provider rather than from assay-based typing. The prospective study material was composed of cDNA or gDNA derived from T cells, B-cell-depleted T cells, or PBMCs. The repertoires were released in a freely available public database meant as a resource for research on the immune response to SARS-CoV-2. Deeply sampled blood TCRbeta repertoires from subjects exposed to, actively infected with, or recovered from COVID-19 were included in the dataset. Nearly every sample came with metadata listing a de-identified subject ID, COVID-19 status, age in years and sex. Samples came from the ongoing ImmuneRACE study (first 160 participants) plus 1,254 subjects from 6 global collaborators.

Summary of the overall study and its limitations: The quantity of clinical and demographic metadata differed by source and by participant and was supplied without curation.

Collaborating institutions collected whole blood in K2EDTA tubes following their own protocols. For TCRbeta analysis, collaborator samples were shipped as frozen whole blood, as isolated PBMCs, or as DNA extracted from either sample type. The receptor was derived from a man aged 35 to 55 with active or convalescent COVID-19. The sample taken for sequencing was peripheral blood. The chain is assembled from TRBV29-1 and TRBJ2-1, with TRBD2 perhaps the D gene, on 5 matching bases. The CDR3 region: CSVRVSDYEQFF. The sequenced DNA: TGCAGCGTTCGTGTATCGGACTATGAGCAGTTCTTC.